The 11 T cell receptor beta chains listed next were all sequenced from one sample in a study of OX40 agonist ivuxolimab in advanced cancers. Generated by immunoSEQ multiplex PCR, the TCRdb table keeps only in-frame clones and is missing some. The sample has fewer than 85,000 clones, under 90% seen once; the top ten hold roughly 7.1%. The sequencing used CD4+ or CD8+ T cells sorted from blood, collected in a trial of the OX40 agonist ivuxolimab. Source of these receptors: an adult with an advanced solid tumor such as melanoma, head and neck, liver or kidney cancer.

The rearrangement links TRBV5-1 to TRBJ1-1; no clear D gene. Trimming left V 4 bases short and J 6 bases short, with 10 bases between. This CDR3 has 12 amino acids. Germline V gene sequence: CDR1 SGHRS, CDR2 YFSETQ. CDR3 amino acids: CASSREGAEAFF. CDR3 nucleotide sequence: TGCGCCAGCAGCCGAGAAGGAGCTGAAGCTTTCTTT.

This clone occurred a few times. The junction departs from germline at one end; a sequencing error may be responsible. Within the sample, other DNA sequences also encode this same CDR3. This chain links TRBV5-4 with TRBJ2-1; D is uncertain. Germline lookup yields CDR1 SGHNT and CDR2 YYREEE (reference sequence). The CDR3 covers 14 residues. CDR3 loop: CASSQGIQFDEQFF. The CDR3 region has the DNA TGCGCCAGCAGCCAAGGTATACAGTTCGATGAGCAGTTCTTC.

The genes are TRBV7-2 and TRBJ1-1; perhaps TRBD1 as D (6 bases). V dropped 3 bases and J dropped 5 bases, with 13 bases sitting between them. The CDR3 has 14 residues. From germline, CDR1 is SGHTA and CDR2 FQGNSA. The CDR3 loop reads CASSFLRGATEAFF. CDR3 nucleotide sequence: TGTGCCAGCAGCTTCTTACGGGGGGCGACTGAAGCTTTCTTT.

The gene calls are TRBV7-3 and TRBJ2-2; D call uncertain. The CDR3 covers 13 residues. V gave up 0 bases and J gave up 3 bases, with 2 bases separating them. The germline V gene encodes CDR1 SGHTA and CDR2 FQGTGA. CDR3 in amino acids: CASSLTYTGELFF. CDR3 bases: TGTGCCAGCAGCTTAACGTACACCGGGGAGCTGTTTTTT.

The genes are TRBV27 and TRBJ2-3, with D tentatively TRBD1 (6 bases). This CDR3 has 15 residues. V was pared by 7 bases and J by 7 bases, with 21 bases between. Germline CDR1 MNHEY, CDR2 SMNVEV (reference sequence). This CDR3 is CASTLLSLRGYTQYF. In nucleotides, the CDR3 is TGTGCCAGCACCCTACTCTCACTCAGGGGTTATACGCAGTATTTT.

V is TRBV7-2 and J is TRBJ1-2, with 7 bases matching TRBD1. This CDR3 comprises 14 residues. In germline, CDR1 is SGHTA, CDR2 FQGNSA. V shed 4 bases and J 3 bases; nucleotides not matched to a gene: 5. CDR3 nucleotide sequence: TGTGCCAGCAGCTCTAGGGACAGCTACTATGGCTACACCTTC. Translating gives CASSSRDSYYGYTF.

The chain uses TRBV14 and TRBJ2-1; no clear D gene. Between the trimmed V and J ends, which lost 1 base and 6 bases, there was a span of 4 bases. This CDR3 is built from 12 residues. Per the germline V gene, CDR1 is SGHDN and CDR2 is FVKESK. The chain's CDR3 is CASSQGGNEQFF. CDR3 coding DNA: TGTGCCAGCAGCCAAGGGGGCAATGAGCAGTTCTTC.

This chain links TRBV5-4 with TRBJ1-4, with D possibly TRBD1 on 5 matching bases. The length of the CDR3 is 15 residues. Germline V gene lookup returns CDR1 SGHNT and CDR2 YYREEE (reference sequence). The V and J ends lost 0 bases and 6 bases respectively, with 12 bases between them. CDR3 in DNA: TGTGCCAGCAGCTTGGGGGCGCAGGGAGATGAAAAACTGTTTTTT. Translation: CASSLGAQGDEKLFF. Looking up the rest from reference TRBV5-4 and TRBJ1-4 gives the full variable domain: ETGVTQSPTHLIKTRGQQVTLRCSSQSGHNTVSWYQQALGQGPQFIFQYYREEENGRGNFPPRFSGLQFPNYSSELNVNALELDDSALYLCASSLGAQGDEKLFFGSGTQLSVL.

This clone has only one observation. The chain has TRBV4-1 and TRBJ2-7; 10 bases line up with TRBD2. The CDR3 covers 15 residues. The V and J ends lost 4 bases and 2 bases, in that order; junction bases with no gene match: 5. CDR1 is MGHRA and CDR2 is YSYEKL in the germline V gene. Here the CDR3 DNA reads TGCGCCAGCAGCCGAACTAGCGGGAATGCCTACGAGCAGTACTTC. Translated: CASSRTSGNAYEQYF.

Only one count was recorded for this clone. The chain couples TRBV7-2 to TRBJ1-3; 7 bases are shared with TRBD1. The CDR3 extends over 15 amino acids. J lost 2 bases, V lost 2 bases, and 3 bases had no gene match. The germline V gene has CDR1 SGHTA and CDR2 FQGNSA. CDR3 sequence: CASSLPGGAGNTIYF. The CDR3 bases are TGTGCCAGCAGCTTACCAGGGGGTGCTGGAAACACCATATATTTT.

The chain uses TRBV7-9 and TRBJ1-3; D uncertain. The ends were cut back, 5 bases at V and 0 bases at J, with 11 bases in the middle. Germline V lookup: CDR1 SEHNR, CDR2 FQNEAQ (reference sequence). The CDR3 length is 15 residues. CDR3 in DNA: TGTGCCAGCAGCAGAGACCTCAGCTCTGGAAACACCATATATTTT. Its translation is CASSRDLSSGNTIYF.